This T cell receptor (beta chain) was found in a study of OX40 agonist ivuxolimab in advanced cancers. Study in general: Ivuxolimab was delivered to patients intravenously every 2 weeks at doses spanning 0.01 to 10 mg/kg. Antecedent anti-PD-1, anti-PD-L1 or anti-CTLA-4 therapy was permissible, with roughly 36% having received some.

Findings and caveats of the study: On average, a greater number of expanded clones characterised CD8+ T cells relative to CD4+.

V lost 4 bases and J lost 4, with 10 bases in between. The length of the CDR3 is 13 residues. CDR1 is SNHLY and CDR2 is FYNNEI in the germline V gene. Patients were ineligible given autoimmune disease history or systemic immunosuppression. With regard to this clone: What it binds is unknown.

TCRdb's copy holds only in-frame clones and misses some; the assay was immunoSEQ multiplex PCR. Of about 43,000 clones in the sample, approximately 90% were seen once. The sequence was collected from an adult with an advanced solid tumor such as melanoma, head and neck, liver or kidney cancer. The specimen was CD4+ or CD8+ T cells sorted from blood, collected in a trial of the OX40 agonist ivuxolimab. The rearrangement joins TRBV2 to TRBJ2-5; perhaps D is TRBD1 or TRBD2 (5 bases each). CDR3 bases: TGTGCCAGCAGTGGGGGGTTTGCAGAGACCCAGTACTTC. Translation: CASSGGFAETQYF.